This TCR beta chain was found in a study of blood T cell repertoires in COVID-19. Study summary: The United States, Italy and Spain were the sources of the acute and convalescent COVID-19 samples.

Original data processing: Nucleated cell number was recorded as an estimate derived from reference gene primer amplification. Libraries were prepared by immunoSEQ multiplex PCR; TCRdb keeps only in-frame clonotypes and omits some of them. D and trimming were read from the DNA, whereas the V and J calls and clone size are those reported in that table. The repertoire has around 300,000 clones, roughly 90% of them found once; the top ten carry 3%. Germline V gene data show CDR1 as LNHNV and CDR2 as YYDKDF (reference sequence). The CDR3 loop spans 15 amino acids. V dropped 0 bases and J dropped 2 bases, with 10 bases sitting between them.

Sequencing used peripheral blood. This TCR was recovered from a woman in her 30s with active or convalescent COVID-19. The chain recombines TRBV15 with TRBJ2-5; no firm D call. The CDR3 region has the DNA TGTGCCACCAGCAGAGATCGGTTCAGGCAAGAGACCCAGTACTTC. Amino acids: CATSRDRFRQETQYF.